The clone carrying this T cell receptor beta chain was seen just once. These data come from a study of blood T cell repertoires in COVID-19. At the level of the study: Some COVID-19 samples were acute and others convalescent; all came from the United States, Italy and Spain. Sources were T cells, B-cell-depleted T cells, or PBMCs; the material itself was cDNA or gDNA.

How the authors handled the data: Reference gene primers were amplified, and this amplification served to estimate nucleated cell counts. Clones were sequenced by immunoSEQ multiplex PCR, and TCRdb holds only the in-frame ones, with some missing. Clone size and V and J calls were adopted from that table, with D and trimming inferred from the DNA. The sample holds about 170,000 clones; roughly 89% are singletons and the top ten take roughly 3.7%. The CDR3 runs 15 residues. V was pared by 0 bases and J by 7 bases, with 13 bases between. From germline, CDR1 is SGHTA and CDR2 FQGNSA. The receptor was derived from a man younger than 35 with active or convalescent COVID-19. Material for sequencing was peripheral blood. The rearrangement uses TRBV7-2 and TRBJ1-5, with D possibly TRBD1 on 5 matching bases. The CDR3 is CASSLAWGSSQPQHF. For the CDR3, the DNA is TGTGCCAGCAGCTTAGCATGGGGCTCCAGCCAGCCCCAGCATTTT.